The 9 T cell receptor beta chains below were found in one sample sequenced in a study of siplizumab effects on memory and regulatory T cells. The table came from immunoSEQ multiplex PCR; TCRdb's copy has only in-frame clones and leaves some out. The data hold 90,000 to 110,000 clones, with roughly 94% observed a single time. What was sequenced was Tregs sorted from blood. These receptors were obtained from a human donor in good health.

This chain connects TRBV7-9 to TRBJ2-1, with TRBD2 identical over 12 bases. The ends lost 5 bases at V and 7 bases at J; junction bases unmatched: 9. The CDR3 totals 16 residues. The V gene's germline CDR1 is SEHNR and CDR2 FQNEAQ (reference sequence). CDR3 in amino acids: CASSPRLAGALNEQFF. The CDR3 DNA reads as TGTGCCAGCAGCCCGCGACTAGCGGGGGCCCTTAATGAGCAGTTCTTC. Supplemented by reference TRBV7-9 and TRBJ2-1, the full variable domain reads DTGVSQNPRHKITKRGQNVTFRCDPISEHNRLYWYRQTLGQGPEFLTYFQNEAQLEKSRLLSDRFSAERPKGSFSTLEIQRTEQGDSAMYLCASSPRLAGALNEQFFGPGTRLTVL.

The gene calls are TRBV5-1 and TRBJ1-1, with 9 bases matching TRBD1. With 3 bases clipped from V and 1 base from J, the junction kept 10 bases outside the gene matches. Germline assignment: CDR1 SGHRS and CDR2 YFSETQ. This CDR3 is 17 amino acids long. The CDR3 DNA is TGCGCCAGCAGCTGGTTACCGGGACAGGGAACGAACACTGAAGCTTTCTTT. Its translation: CASSWLPGQGTNTEAFF.

This clone was detected a few times. The genes are TRBV15 and TRBJ1-2; tentative D call: TRBD1 (6 bases). Trimming took 5 bases from V and 7 from J, leaving 17 bases between them. Germline V lookup: CDR1 LNHNV, CDR2 YYDKDF (reference sequence). The CDR3 is 14 amino acids. The CDR3 region has the DNA TGTGCCACCAGCGGCCTATGGGGGGCGCTTGGCTACACCTTC. It yields the protein CATSGLWGALGYTF.

This rearrangement joins TRBV5-1 to TRBJ2-5, with 7 bases matching TRBD1. The V gene's germline CDR1 is SGHRS and CDR2 YFSETQ. Losses at the gene ends were 5 bases for V and 5 bases for J; bases not matched to a gene: 12. This CDR3 comprises 15 residues. In DNA form, the CDR3 reads TGCGCCAGCAGTTCGGACAGGAGTTTCGCCGAGACCCAGTACTTC. Protein: CASSSDRSFAETQYF.

V is TRBV27 and J is TRBJ2-3; 7 bases are a match to TRBD2. CDR3 length equals 14 residues. The V segment lost 6 bases and the J segment 3 bases; nucleotides outside the gene matches: 6. Per the germline V gene, CDR1 is MNHEY and CDR2 is SMNVEV (reference sequence). CDR3 coding DNA: TGTGCCAGCAGATACGGACTAGGGACAGATACGCAGTATTTT. This sequence encodes CASRYGLGTDTQYF.

The rearrangement uses TRBV7-6 and TRBJ2-1, with D unclear. The CDR3 consists of 15 residues. Trimming cost V 1 base and J 2 bases, with 9 bases left between them. Looked up from germline, CDR1 is SGHVS and CDR2 is FNYEAQ. CDR3 in amino acids: CASSLESYTYNEQFF. The CDR3 nucleotides are TGTGCCAGCAGCTTAGAGTCCTACACCTACAATGAGCAGTTCTTC.

The chain links TRBV29-1 to TRBJ1-5; 8 nucleotides line up with TRBD1. The CDR3 spans 13 residues. Germline lookup yields CDR1 SQVTM and CDR2 ANQGSEA. With V trimmed by 8 bases and J by 4 bases, 7 bases remained unmatched. CDR3 DNA sequence: TGCAGCTTCCGGGACAGGCCGAATCAGCCCCAGCATTTT. As protein: CSFRDRPNQPQHF. Using reference TRBV29-1 and TRBJ1-5 for the parts outside the CDR3, the full variable domain is SAVISQKPSRDICQRGTSLTIQCQVDSQVTMMFWYRQQPGQSLTLIATANQGSEATYESGFVIDKFPISRPNLTFSTLTVSNMSPEDSSIYLCSFRDRPNQPQHFGDGTRLSIL.

The chain carries TRBV7-9 and TRBJ2-6; no definite D call. Trimming stripped 0 bases from V and 0 bases from J, with 9 bases between. There are 17 residues in the CDR3. Per the germline V gene, CDR1 is SEHNR and CDR2 is FQNEAQ (reference sequence). The CDR3 here is CASSLAQANSGANVLTF. The CDR3 DNA sequence: TGTGCCAGCAGCTTAGCCCAGGCTAACTCTGGGGCCAACGTCCTGACTTTC.

V gene TRBV21-1 combines with J gene TRBJ1-2; TRBD1 reflects the table's D call only, with no check against the DNA. TRBV21-1 is noted as a pseudogene. This CDR3 region has 14 residues. The CDR3 loop is CASSIRQGNYGYTF. The CDR3 region has the DNA TGTGCCAGCAGCATCAGACAGGGGAACTATGGCTACACCTTC.